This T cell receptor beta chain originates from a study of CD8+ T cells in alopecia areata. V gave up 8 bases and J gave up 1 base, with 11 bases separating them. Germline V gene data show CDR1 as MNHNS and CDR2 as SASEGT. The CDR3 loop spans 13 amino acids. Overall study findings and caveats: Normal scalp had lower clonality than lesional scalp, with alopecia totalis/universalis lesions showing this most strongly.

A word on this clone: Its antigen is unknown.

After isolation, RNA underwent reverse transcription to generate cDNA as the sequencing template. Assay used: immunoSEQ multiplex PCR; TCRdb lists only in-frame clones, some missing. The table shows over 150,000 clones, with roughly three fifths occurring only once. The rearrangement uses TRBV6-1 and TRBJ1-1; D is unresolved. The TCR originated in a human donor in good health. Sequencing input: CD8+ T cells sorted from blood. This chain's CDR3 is CASGRRENTEAFF. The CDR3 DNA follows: TGTGCCAGCGGTCGGAGGGAGAACACTGAAGCTTTCTTT.